The 32 T cell receptor beta chains listed next were all sequenced from one sample in a study of metastatic and nonmetastatic thyroid tumors. None of the patients had undergone any treatment ahead of thyroid surgery. TCRdb re-clonotyped the PCR reads via MiXCR. The repertoire has tens of thousands of clones, less than 20% of them found once; the top ten carry about 9.9%. Sequencing used tumor tissue. These receptors all stem from a female donor with papillary thyroid cancer or a benign thyroid nodule (not recorded which). Some clones in this sample may be carry-over from other donors' samples.

This clone was counted ten times or more. With a much larger clone just one base away, this may be a read error. This chain connects TRBV7-6 to TRBJ2-1, with D uncertain. CDR1 SGHVS and CDR2 FNYEAQ come from the germline V gene. This CDR3 comprises 12 residues. The V end was cut by 1 base, the J end by 8 bases, with 6 bases between. The DNA of the CDR3 is TGTGCCAGCAGCTTAGTGTGTGATGAGCAGTTCTTC. It codes for CASSLVCDEQFF.

In this sample, this clone turned up many times. V usage is TRBV4-1 and J usage is TRBJ2-1; 8 bases match TRBD2. The germline CDR1 and CDR2 sequences are MGHRA and YSYEKL. V gave up 4 bases and J gave up 3 bases; unmatched junction bases: 5. CDR3 size: 15 residues. The CDR3 nucleotides are TGCGCCAGCAGCCCTACCCTAGCGGGCTACAATGAGCAGTTCTTC. This codes for CASSPTLAGYNEQFF.

As to this clone: The junction departs from the called germline gene at one end, perhaps through a read error. The chain uses TRBV2 and TRBJ2-2; D possibly corresponds to TRBD2 (5 bases). Germline CDR1 and CDR2: SNHLY and FYNNEI. This CDR3 is built from 15 residues. CDR3 in amino acids: CARSESSPNTGELSF. The CDR3 DNA reads as TGTGCCAGATCCGAGAGCAGCCCGAACACCGGGGAGCTGTCTTTT.

At least ten counts were recorded for this clone. This chain connects TRBV9 to TRBJ2-3, with D uncertain. This CDR3 has 15 amino acids. V lost 0 bases, J lost 0 bases, and 8 bases lay in between. Germline loops: CDR1 SGDLS, CDR2 YYNGEE. The CDR3 nucleotides are TGTGCCAGCAGCGTAGGGGCTCGTAGCACAGATACGCAGTATTTT. Translated, it gives CASSVGARSTDTQYF.

This rearrangement joins TRBV3-1 to TRBJ2-1, with TRBD2 matching 7 bases. CDR1 is LGHDT, CDR2 YNNKEL, per germline (reference sequence). This CDR3 is built from 18 residues. The J segment lost 5 bases and the V segment lost 1 base, leaving 14 bases of the junction unmatched. For the CDR3, the DNA is TGTGCCAGCAGCCAAGTCGTGTGTGGGAGGGCTTTCGACAATGAGCAGTTCTTC. Amino acid sequence: CASSQVVCGRAFDNEQFF.

This clone was seen only a few times. The rearrangement joins TRBV12-3 or TRBV12-4 to TRBJ2-3; TRBD1 aligns across 7 bases. Germline trimming cut 6 bases from V and 5 bases from J; bases unmatched to any gene: 8. The CDR3 contains 14 residues. CDR3: CASSGKGGKDTQYF. The CDR3 DNA reads TGTGCCAGCAGCGGGAAAGGGGGCAAAGATACGCAGTATTTT.

This clone was observed many times. The V gene is TRBV7-8, the J gene TRBJ2-3, with 10 bases fitting TRBD2. Unmatched junction bases numbered 7, after V lost 2 bases and J lost 5 bases. Per germline, CDR1 SGHVS and CDR2 FQNEAQ. The CDR3 contains 16 residues. CDR3 DNA sequence: TGTGCCAGCAGCTTATTAGTAGCGGGAGGCATAGATACGCAGTATTTT. Its translation is CASSLLVAGGIDTQYF.

There are many counts of this clone. The chain recombines TRBV5-4 with TRBJ2-5; 10 positions match TRBD2. The CDR3 contains 16 residues. The ends lost 4 bases at V and 5 bases at J; junction bases unmatched: 11. Germline loops: CDR1 SGHNT, CDR2 YYREEE (reference sequence). The CDR3 region is CASSRLASGRLETQYF. In nucleotides, the CDR3 is TGTGCCAGCAGCCGCCTCGCTAGCGGGAGATTGGAGACCCAGTACTTC. The variable domain in full, with the rest retrieved from reference TRBV5-4 and TRBJ2-5, is ETGVTQSPTHLIKTRGQQVTLRCSSQSGHNTVSWYQQALGQGPQFIFQYYREEENGRGNFPPRFSGLQFPNYSSELNVNALELDDSALYLCASSRLASGRLETQYFGPGTRLLVL.

This clone has at least ten counts. This chain joins TRBV20-1 and TRBJ1-5; 7 bases are a match to TRBD1. The CDR3 is 16 residues long. Germline V gene sequence: CDR1 DFQATT, CDR2 SNEGSKA (reference sequence). J lost 6 bases, V lost 3 bases, and 14 bases had no gene match. The CDR3 sequence is CSASRSGDRETQPQHF. CDR3 coding DNA: TGCAGTGCTAGCCGGTCTGGCGACAGGGAGACTCAGCCCCAGCATTTT.

This clone was recorded at least ten times. The rearrangement uses TRBV30 and TRBJ1-1, with no clear D. CDR1 GTSNPN and CDR2 SVGIG come from the germline V gene (reference sequence). Deletions cut 3 bases from V and 5 bases from J, with 7 bases between. CDR3 length equals 11 residues. The CDR3 region is CAWRVTTEAFF. As DNA, the CDR3 is TGTGCCTGGAGGGTGACAACTGAAGCTTTCTTT.

This clone was found many times. This sequence joins TRBV6-2 or TRBV6-3 and TRBJ2-3; 7 bases match TRBD2. The CDR3 has 14 amino acids. Germline V gene sequence: CDR1 MNHEY, CDR2 SVGEGT. The V gene end was trimmed by 0 bases and the J gene end by 6 bases; junction bases not matched to a gene: 3. This CDR3 is CASSYSMGGDTQYF. DNA of the CDR3: TGTGCCAGCAGTTACTCGATGGGGGGGGATACGCAGTATTTT.

This chain links TRBV6-1 with TRBJ2-1; tentative D call: TRBD2 (7 bases). The CDR3 extends over 15 amino acids. Germline V gene sequence: CDR1 MNHNS, CDR2 SASEGT. The V end lost 9 bases, the J end lost 1 base, and 16 bases lay between the germline ends. The CDR3 is CASSRGGASYNEQFF. DNA of the CDR3: TGTGCCAGTTCCCGAGGGGGGGCGTCCTACAATGAGCAGTTCTTC.

This clone was seen at least ten times. A much more abundant neighbour one base away suggests this may be a read error. The V gene is TRBV28, the J gene TRBJ1-2; D remains ambiguous. The germline gives CDR1 MDHEN, CDR2 SYDVKM. The V and J ends lost 3 bases and 6 bases respectively, with 14 bases between them. This CDR3 region has 14 residues. The CDR3 spells CASSLIGPRDGYTF. The DNA of the CDR3 is TGTGCCAGCAGTTTGATCGGGCCTCGGGATGGCTACACCTTC.

This clone has ten or more counts. The J gene is TRBJ2-7, the V gene TRBV5-6; TRBD2 matches 7 bases. V lost 4 bases to trimming and J lost 7 bases; unmatched junction nucleotides: 2. Germline V gene data show CDR1 as SGHDT and CDR2 as YYEEEE. This CDR3 is 11 amino acids long. The CDR3 DNA is TGTGCCAGCAGCGGGGGGGAGGAGCAGTACTTC. Translating it yields CASSGGEEQYF.

This clone was counted ten times or more. CDR3 in amino acids: CSARAQGSGSPLHF. CDR3 nucleotide sequence: TGCAGTGCTAGAGCCCAGGGTTCGGGTTCACCCCTCCACTTT. The chain is built from TRBV20-1 and TRBJ1-6; D may be TRBD1 (5 bases). CDR1 and CDR2 from the germline V gene are DFQATT and SNEGSKA (reference sequence). The ends were cut back, 1 base at V and 9 bases at J, with 13 bases in the middle. The CDR3 sequence is 14 residues long.

In this sample, this clone turned up many times. CDR3 in DNA: TGTGCTAGTGGTTTGTCCCGGGATAGTCACAATGAGCAGTTCTTC. Translated: CASGLSRDSHNEQFF. J is TRBJ2-1 and V is TRBV12-5; D is perhaps TRBD2 (5 bases). CDR1 and CDR2 (germline): LGHNT, FRNRAP. The V end was cut by 2 bases, the J end by 5 bases, with 13 bases between. The CDR3 is 15 residues long.

The table lists this clone with a few counts. The chain uses TRBV5-6 and TRBJ1-1; D remains ambiguous. The V gene's germline CDR1 is SGHDT and CDR2 YYEEEE. V dropped 2 bases and J dropped 0 bases, with 8 bases sitting between them. CDR3 length equals 14 residues. CDR3 sequence: CASSFGGMNTEAFF. Here the CDR3 DNA reads TGTGCCAGCAGCTTTGGAGGGATGAACACTGAAGCTTTCTTT.

The chain joins TRBV20-1 to TRBJ2-5; 7 bases match TRBD2. CDR1 and CDR2 from the germline V gene are DFQATT and SNEGSKA (reference sequence). V trimming: 0 bases; J trimming: 4 bases; junction bases outside the gene matches: 11. The CDR3 length is 16 residues. The CDR3 sequence is CSARERVGGVGETQYF. The CDR3 DNA sequence: TGCAGTGCTAGAGAGAGGGTGGGAGGGGTTGGAGAGACCCAGTACTTC.

At least ten counts were recorded for this clone. An end of the junction differs from the germline gene, which may be a read error. At the DNA level, this CDR3 is encoded by other sequences in the same sample as well. V gene TRBV15 combines with J gene TRBJ2-3; D call uncertain. Germline CDR1 LNHNV, CDR2 YYDKDF (reference sequence). This CDR3 has 16 residues. CDR3 loop: CATSRGWAESTDTQYF. In DNA form, the CDR3 reads TGTGCCACCAGCAGAGGCTGGGCAGAAAGCACAGATACGCAATATTTT.

This clone appeared many times. Other nucleotide sequences from this sample produce the same CDR3. The chain's CDR3 is CASSYSGLSGPVNTQYF. The DNA of the CDR3 is TGTGCCAGCAGTTACTCCGGACTAAGCGGGCCCGTGAATACGCAGTATTTT. The rearrangement joins TRBV6-5 to TRBJ2-3, with D possibly matching TRBD2 (6 bases). The CDR3 is made up of 17 amino acids. The V and J ends lost 0 bases and 7 bases respectively, with 20 bases between them. The germline V gene has CDR1 MNHEY and CDR2 SVGAGI.

With regard to this clone: A read error is possible here, since a much larger clone lies one base away. Within the sample, other DNA sequences also encode this same CDR3. The CDR3 here is CASTTWAGEQTQYF. In nucleotides, the CDR3 is TGTGCCAGTACCACCTGGGCCGGGGAACAGACGCAGTACTTT. V usage is TRBV19 and J usage is TRBJ2-3; TRBD2 might be the D (5 bases). The germline V gene has CDR1 LNHDA and CDR2 SQIVND (reference sequence). The CDR3 loop spans 14 amino acids.

This clone was counted ten times or more. The chain combines TRBV5-1 with TRBJ2-1; TRBD2 is a possible D gene (6 bases). CDR1 SGHRS and CDR2 YFSETQ come from the germline V gene. This CDR3 region has 13 residues. V was pared by 5 bases and J by 9 bases, with 15 bases between. CDR3 region: CASSPTVGGEQFF. Written as DNA, the CDR3 is TGCGCCAGCAGTCCCACGGTGGGAGGTGAGCAGTTCTTC.

This clone is deemed medium-sized (0.01 to 0.1%). This chain joins TRBV11-3 and TRBJ2-7; TRBD2 matches 10 bases. The CDR3 sequence is 16 residues long. The ends lost 2 bases at V and 2 bases at J; junction bases unmatched: 6. In germline, CDR1 is SGHNT, CDR2 YENEEA. The CDR3 here is CASSLRSGRGTYEQYF. CDR3 nucleotides: TGTGCCAGCAGCTTACGGAGCGGGAGGGGAACCTACGAGCAGTACTTC.

The rearrangement uses TRBV29-1 and TRBJ2-5; 9 positions match TRBD1. With 7 bases clipped from V and 1 base from J, the junction kept 7 bases outside the gene matches. The CDR3 consists of 14 residues. Germline loops: CDR1 SQVTM, CDR2 ANQGSEA. CDR3 bases: TGCAGCGCAAGACAGGGGGGGGGCCAAGAGACCCAGTACTTC. Its translation: CSARQGGGQETQYF.

This clone has ten or more counts. This sequence joins TRBV10-2 and TRBJ1-1, with D maybe TRBD1 (5 bases). V was pared by 7 bases and J by 3 bases, with 15 bases between. CDR1 is WSHSY, CDR2 SAAADI, per germline. The CDR3 length is 14 residues. The CDR3 loop is CASNHQGSDTEAFF. DNA of the CDR3: TGCGCCAGCAATCATCAGGGTTCGGACACTGAAGCTTTCTTT.

This clone was picked up many times. V gene TRBV6-1 combines with J gene TRBJ1-2, with unresolved D. The V end lost 0 bases, the J end lost 5 bases, and 10 bases lay between the germline ends. Per the germline V gene, CDR1 is MNHNS and CDR2 is SASEGT. The CDR3 sequence is 14 residues long. Here the CDR3 reads CASSEAAGLYGYTF. The CDR3 DNA follows: TGTGCCAGCAGTGAAGCAGCCGGACTATATGGCTACACCTTC.

This clone was counted ten times or more. The chain uses TRBV10-3 and TRBJ2-1, with 7 bases that match TRBD1. The trim removed 4 bases at V and 4 bases at J, leaving 7 bases unmatched. The CDR3 is 15 amino acids. Per germline, CDR1 ENHRY and CDR2 SYGVKD. The CDR3 sequence: CAISANRGRYNEQFF. CDR3 DNA: TGTGCCATCAGTGCCAACAGGGGTCGGTACAATGAGCAGTTCTTC.

The sample holds many counts of this clone. The chain carries TRBV15 and TRBJ1-1; TRBD1 is a possible D gene (5 bases). Germline V gene lookup returns CDR1 LNHNV and CDR2 YYDKDF (reference sequence). Trimming took off 0 bases at V and 0 bases at J, with 11 bases between the two ends. The CDR3 contains 16 residues. CDR3 sequence: CATSRDYGGMNTEAFF. DNA for the CDR3: TGTGCCACCAGCAGAGATTACGGGGGGATGAACACTGAAGCTTTCTTT.

This clone was seen a handful of times. A read error may be the cause here, since a much bigger clone is one base away. The chain couples TRBV19 to TRBJ1-4; D is undetermined. V lost 10 bases to trimming and J lost 14 bases, with 14 bases between them. Germline V gene lookup returns CDR1 LNHDA and CDR2 SQIVND (reference sequence). This CDR3 is 10 amino acids long. CDR3 protein: CAINMVRLFF. CDR3 DNA sequence: TGTGCCATTAATATGGTAAGGCTGTTTTTT.

This clone has ten or more counts. The chain employs TRBV24-1 and TRBJ2-2; D is undetermined. CDR3 length: 14 residues. CDR1 and CDR2 from the germline V gene are KGHDR and SFDVKD. Trimming cost V 5 bases and J 2 bases, with 8 bases left between them. This CDR3 is CATSGRTNTGELFF. The CDR3 DNA is TGTGCCACCAGTGGCAGGACCAACACCGGGGAGCTGTTTTTT.

As to this clone: Possible read error: a much larger clone is one base away. The chain joins TRBV5-1 to TRBJ1-1; D not certain. The length of the CDR3 is 11 residues. The V gene's germline CDR1 is SGHRS and CDR2 YFSETQ. V was pared by 5 bases and J by 0 bases, with 2 bases between. In DNA, the CDR3 is TGCGCCAGCAGTATGAACACTGAAGCTTTCTTT. Its translation: CASSMNTEAFF.

This clone showed up just a few times. The gene calls are TRBV25-1 and TRBJ2-3; the D call may be TRBD1 or TRBD2 (6 bases each). The germline V gene encodes CDR1 MGHDK and CDR2 SYGVNS. V lost 4 bases to trimming and J lost 0 bases, with 26 bases between them. The CDR3 is 20 residues long. CDR3 protein: CASSAKDTDYRGLSTDTQYF. The CDR3 DNA reads TGTGCCAGCAGTGCAAAAGACACGGACTATCGGGGGCTCAGCACAGATACGCAGTATTTT.